The 21 T cell receptor beta chains presented below share a single source sample, sequenced in a study of CD8+CD57+ T cells in acquired aplastic anemia. Previously, flow cytometry had revealed CD8+CD57+ cell expansion in the patients chosen for sequencing. Both TCR beta VDJ combination and CDR3 sequence profiling were carried out. Genomic DNA was the template for this profiling. One entry per CDR3 protein, called by TCRdb with MiXCR from the reads. Of roughly 250,000 distinct CDR3 sequences listed, roughly 82% are singletons. Input material: sorted CD4+, CD8+, or CD8+CD57+ T cells (not recorded which) from PBMCs. Every receptor here comes from a human donor with aplastic anemia.

Of note for this clonotype: The CDR3 ends on some other residue instead of the conserved phenylalanine or tryptophan, so this is likely a read error. No DNA is shown, since the ends of the CDR3 on it are uncertain; the CDR3 is the one TCRdb lists. The V call is TRBV7-2, the J call TRBJ1-2. Per the germline V gene, CDR1 is SGHTA and CDR2 is FQGNSA. The CDR3 is 13 residues long, counting both termini. The CDR3 region is CASSLGVAGDTQY.

The table lists this clonotype with a few counts. The chain recombines TRBV7-6 with TRBJ2-7; 9 bases are shared with TRBD1. The CDR3 runs 12 residues. The ends lost 9 bases at V and 4 bases at J; junction bases unmatched: 4. Germline V gene lookup returns CDR1 SGHVS and CDR2 FNYEAQ. The CDR3 region has the DNA TGTGCCAGTGGGACAGGGCCTTACGAGCAGTACTTC. Amino acid sequence: CASGTGPYEQYF.

V usage is TRBV9 and J usage is TRBJ1-1; D uncertain. CDR3 length: 13 amino acids. Trimming took off 4 bases at V and 10 bases at J, with 17 bases between the two ends. Germline CDR1 SGDLS, CDR2 YYNGEE. The DNA for the CDR3 is TGTGCCAGCAGCCCTCGGCAGGCGGGTGGAGCTTTCTTT. As protein: CASSPRQAGGAFF.

The chain has TRBV7-8 and TRBJ2-7; D gene unclear. The CDR3 has 18 amino acids. V lost 2 bases and J 3 bases, leaving 23 bases between the germline ends. CDR1 and CDR2 from the germline V gene are SGHVS and FQNEAQ. The CDR3 nucleotides read TGTGCCAGCAGCTTACATCGAGGTGCGGAAGCCCTTTACTACGAGCAGTACGTC. This sequence encodes CASSLHRGAEALYYEQYV.

The chain links TRBV11-3 to TRBJ2-1; D is perhaps TRBD1 (6 bases). The germline CDR1 and CDR2 sequences are SGHNT and YENEEA. V lost 7 bases and J lost 8, with 24 bases in between. The CDR3 runs to 16 residues. CDR3 in DNA: TGTGCCAGCAACCCGGACAGAAGCTGGGGGAGCGATGAGCAGTTCTTC. Its protein is CASNPDRSWGSDEQFF.

V usage is TRBV6-9 and J usage is TRBJ2-1; D is ambiguous. This CDR3 contains 12 residues. Germline lookup yields CDR1 MNHGY and CDR2 SVAAGI. Trimming left V 7 bases short and J 5 bases short, with 9 bases between. This chain's CDR3 is CASKGNDNEQFF. The CDR3 DNA reads as TGTGCCAGCAAGGGAAACGACAATGAGCAGTTCTTC.

In the case of this clonotype: This CDR3 fails to terminate in the conserved phenylalanine or tryptophan, so it likely reflects a read error. This rearrangement joins TRBV7-9 to TRBJ2-3; 8 nucleotides line up with TRBD2. Unmatched junction bases numbered 4, after V lost 8 bases and J lost 3 bases. The CDR3 totals 13 residues. Per germline, CDR1 SEHNR and CDR2 FQNEAQ (reference sequence). The CDR3 DNA follows: TGTGCCAGCCGGGGGGGTGGGACAGATACGCAGTATTTG. Amino acids: CASRGGGTDTQYL.

This clonotype was found a few times. This chain connects TRBV7-2 to TRBJ2-7; 10 bases line up with TRBD1. The V and J ends lost 3 bases and 6 bases, in that order; junction bases with no gene match: 2. CDR3 length: 13 residues. From germline, CDR1 is SGHTA and CDR2 FQGNSA. CDR3 sequence: CASSLTGGAEQYV. The DNA for the CDR3 is TGTGCCAGCAGCTTGACAGGGGGCGCCGAGCAGTACGTC.

With regard to this clonotype: One junction end does not reproduce the germline sequence, and a read error may be involved. This chain joins TRBV9 and TRBJ2-2; D is perhaps TRBD1 or TRBD2 (6 bases each). Per germline, CDR1 SGDLS and CDR2 YYNGEE. The CDR3 contains 15 residues. The CDR3: CASSLGGGNTGVLFF. The CDR3 region has the DNA TGTGCCAGCAGCTTAGGGGGAGGTAACACCGGGGTGCTGTTTTTT.

The chain carries TRBV7-9 and TRBJ2-7, with D unclear. There are 12 residues in the CDR3. Per germline, CDR1 SEHNR and CDR2 FQNEAQ (reference sequence). The CDR3 loop is CASSLVPGELFV. The CDR3 region has the DNA TGTGCCAGCAGCTTAGTACCCGGCGAGCTGTTCGTC.

The J gene is TRBJ2-7, the V gene TRBV27; 9 bases fit TRBD1. The CDR3 runs to 12 residues. Germline values: CDR1 MNHEY, CDR2 SMNVEV (reference sequence). The CDR3 DNA reads TGTGCTACAGGGGGCACCCCTTACGAGCAGTACTTC. The encoded protein is CATGGTPYEQYF.

This clonotype was counted a single time. V gene TRBV2 combines with J gene TRBJ1-2; the D gene is possibly TRBD2 (5 bases). Matching the DNA end better, TRBJ2-3 makes the J call doubtful. Germline V CDR1 and CDR2: SNHLY, FYNNEI. The CDR3 runs to 15 residues. CDR3 sequence: CASSVTLDGDYGQYF. CDR3 nucleotides: TGTGCCAGCAGTGTGACGCTGGACGGCGACTATGGGCAGTATTTT.

The chain employs TRBV15 and TRBJ2-5; TRBD2 matches 10 bases. Germline loops: CDR1 LNHNV, CDR2 YYDKDF (reference sequence). There are 14 residues in the CDR3. Unmatched junction bases numbered 8, after V lost 9 bases and J lost 4 bases. The CDR3 region has the DNA TGTGCCACGTCACGAGCGGGAGGGGGAGAGACCCAGTACTTC. It yields the protein CATSRAGGGETQYF.

This chain links TRBV7-3 with TRBJ1-2; TRBD1 aligns across 8 bases. There are 16 residues in the CDR3. Germline V CDR1 and CDR2: SGHTA, FQGTGA. J was trimmed by 4 bases and V by 2 bases; bases with no gene match: 9. In nucleotides, the CDR3 is TGTGCCAGCAGCTTACGGGACAGGAGCTTGCCCTATGGCTACACCTTC. It encodes CASSLRDRSLPYGYTF.

This clonotype was recorded only once. CDR3 region: CASSLREASGANVLTF. DNA of the CDR3: TGTGCCAGCAGCTTGCGGGAGGCCTCTGGGGCCAACGTCCTGACTTTC. The J gene is TRBJ2-6, the V gene TRBV5-6, with TRBD2 matching over 7 bases. Germline V gene lookup returns CDR1 SGHDT and CDR2 YYEEEE. The CDR3 is 16 residues long. V trimming: 1 base; J trimming: 0 bases; junction bases outside the gene matches: 1.

Details on this clonotype: At one boundary the junction diverges from the germline segment, which might be a read error. This chain joins TRBV19 and TRBJ2-1; D is possibly TRBD2 (6 bases). The CDR3 runs to 15 residues. Looked up from germline, CDR1 is LNHDA and CDR2 is SQIVND (reference sequence). CDR3 in amino acids: CASSIVGGALAEPSF. The DNA for the CDR3 is TGTGCCAGTAGTATAGTGGGAGGAGCCTTGGCTGAGCCTTCGTTC.

The chain recombines TRBV2 with TRBJ2-3, with a possible D match to TRBD2 (6 bases). Germline CDR1 is SNHLY and CDR2 is FYNNEI. The CDR3 has 14 amino acids. V shed 8 bases and J shed 9 bases, with 21 bases lying between them. The CDR3 spells CASEGREREETQYF. The CDR3 nucleotides are TGTGCCAGCGAAGGGCGGGAACGAGAAGAGACGCAGTATTTT. Combining the CDR3 with reference TRBV2 and TRBJ2-3 gives the whole variable domain EPEVTQTPSHQVTQMGQEVILRCVPISNHLYFYWYRQILGQKVEFLVSFYNNEISEKSEIFDDQFSVERPDGSNFTLKIRSTKLEDSAMYFCASEGREREETQYFGPGTRLTVL.

This clonotype has just one count. The CDR3 carries no conserved terminal phenylalanine or tryptophan, so it likely arises from a read error. In nucleotides, the CDR3 is TGTGCCAGCAGCTTAGTTGGGCATGGCTACACCTGC. It specifies CASSLVGHGYTC. The chain uses TRBV7-2 and TRBJ1-2; D is unresolved. This CDR3 region has 12 residues. V was clipped by 1 base and J by 6 bases, with 6 bases between them. CDR1 SGHTA and CDR2 FQGNSA come from the germline V gene.

About this clonotype itself: The conserved phenylalanine or tryptophan normally closing the CDR3 is absent here, so this likely arose from a read error. It is unclear where the CDR3 begins or ends on the DNA, so no DNA is shown, and the CDR3 is as TCRdb lists it. The CDR3 reads CATSRGSEQETQYYAP. This chain uses TRBV15 with TRBJ1-2; the D call TRBD1 from the table was never checked on the DNA. From its first to its last residue, the CDR3 has 16 amino acids. Germline CDR1 LNHNV, CDR2 YYDKDF (reference sequence).

Concerning this clonotype itself: The junction shows a germline mismatch at one end, possibly a read error. V is TRBV7-9 and J is TRBJ2-5; D gene unclear. Germline V gene data show CDR1 as SEHNR and CDR2 as FQNEAQ (reference sequence). This CDR3 is built from 14 residues. For the CDR3, the DNA is TGTGCCAGCAGCTTAGGAGGCGAGCAGGTCTTCGAGCCATTC. It yields the protein CASSLGGEQVFEPF.

The chain employs TRBV9 and TRBJ2-1, with D unclear. This CDR3 comprises 16 residues. V was pared by 7 bases and J by 10 bases, with 27 bases between. Germline CDR1 and CDR2: SGDLS and YYNGEE. The CDR3 loop is CASGEAGNIQFFEQFF. The CDR3 coding sequence is TGTGCCAGCGGAGAAGCTGGGAACATTCAGTTCTTCGAGCAGTTCTTC.